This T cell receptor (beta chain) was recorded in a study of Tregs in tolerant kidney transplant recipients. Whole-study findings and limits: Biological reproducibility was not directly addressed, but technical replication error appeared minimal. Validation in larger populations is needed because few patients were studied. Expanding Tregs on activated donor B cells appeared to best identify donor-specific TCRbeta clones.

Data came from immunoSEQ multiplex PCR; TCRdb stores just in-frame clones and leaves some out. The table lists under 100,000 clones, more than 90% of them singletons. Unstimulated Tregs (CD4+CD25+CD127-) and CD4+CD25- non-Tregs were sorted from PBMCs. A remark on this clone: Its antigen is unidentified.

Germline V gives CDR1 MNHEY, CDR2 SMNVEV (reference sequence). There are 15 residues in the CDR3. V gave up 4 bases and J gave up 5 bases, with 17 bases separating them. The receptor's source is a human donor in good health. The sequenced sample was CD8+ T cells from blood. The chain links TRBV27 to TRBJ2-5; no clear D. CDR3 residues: CASSSLVQVGETQYF. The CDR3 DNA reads TGTGCCAGCAGTTCTCTCGTGCAGGTTGGGGAGACCCAGTACTTC.